The 10 T cell receptor beta chains below all came from one sample that was sequenced in a study of identical twins. MiXCR, applied by TCRdb to the 5' RACE reads, yields one record per CDR3 protein. The sample yields 600,000 to 850,000 distinct CDR3 sequences, over 15% seen once. This sample also belongs to another study, concerning T cells expressing NK-cell markers.

Sequencing was carried out using PBMCs. The receptor source for this set is a woman between 18 and 29 years old in good health.

The V gene is TRBV4-3, the J gene TRBJ2-7; D is possibly TRBD2 (6 bases). The V end lost 1 base, the J end lost 3 bases, and 13 bases lay between the germline ends. CDR1 is LGHNA, CDR2 YSLEER, per germline. The CDR3 length is 15 residues. CDR3 DNA: TGCGCCAGCAGCCAAGTAAACCGGGAGTACTACGAGCAGTACTTC. It yields the protein CASSQVNREYYEQYF.

This chain joins TRBV15 and TRBJ2-7; TRBD2 agrees at 7 bases. The CDR3 length is 16 residues. Germline-derived CDR1 and CDR2 are LNHNV and YYDKDF (reference sequence). The trim removed 1 base at V and 2 bases at J, leaving 8 bases unmatched. The CDR3 coding sequence is TGTGCCACCAGCAGAGCCCTAAGCGGGGCCACCTACGAGCAGTACTTC. Its protein product is CATSRALSGATYEQYF.

This clonotype has just a few counts. V is TRBV12-3 or TRBV12-4 and J is TRBJ2-5, with 14 bases identical to TRBD2. This CDR3 region has 16 residues. Trimming at V came to 6 bases and at J to 5 bases, leaving 8 bases not matched to a gene. CDR3 sequence reads: CASSSRLAGGRETQYF. CDR3 sequence (DNA): TGTGCCAGCAGCTCGAGACTAGCGGGGGGGCGGGAGACCCAGTACTTC.

The rearrangement joins TRBV6-1 to TRBJ2-7; either TRBD1 or TRBD2 may supply D (5 bases each). V dropped 6 bases and J dropped 3 bases, with 15 bases sitting between them. Looked up from germline, CDR1 is MNHNS and CDR2 is SASEGT. The CDR3 sequence is 14 residues long. CDR3 residues: CASRVDSGVYEQYF. CDR3 DNA: TGTGCCAGCAGAGTCGACAGCGGTGTCTACGAGCAGTACTTC.

This clonotype was found a few times. The V call is TRBV9, the J call TRBJ2-1; 14 bases are a match to TRBD2. The V segment lost 0 bases and the J segment 5 bases; nucleotides outside the gene matches: 7. CDR3 length: 18 residues. Germline-derived CDR1 and CDR2 are SGDLS and YYNGEE. This chain's CDR3 is CASSVGGTSGSSHNEQFF. CDR3 nucleotides: TGTGCCAGCAGCGTAGGGGGGACTAGCGGGAGCAGCCACAATGAGCAGTTCTTC.

The chain couples TRBV7-2 to TRBJ2-3; D ambiguous. CDR3 length: 13 amino acids. Trimming left V 4 bases short and J 7 bases short, with 12 bases between. CDR1 is SGHTA, CDR2 FQGNSA, per germline. CDR3 coding DNA: TGTGCCAGCAGCTCCAGGTTTTTGAATACGCAGTATTTT. Translation: CASSSRFLNTQYF.

This clonotype showed up just a few times. The chain is built from TRBV3-1 and TRBJ1-1; tentative D call: TRBD1 (5 bases). V shed 0 bases and J shed 6 bases, with 14 bases lying between them. The CDR3 runs 15 residues. Germline-derived CDR1 and CDR2 are LGHDT and YNNKEL (reference sequence). CDR3 protein: CASSQDPAGRAEAFF. The CDR3 nucleotides are TGTGCCAGCAGCCAAGATCCGGCAGGGCGAGCTGAAGCTTTCTTT.

The table lists this clonotype with a few counts. The J gene is TRBJ2-1, the V gene TRBV10-1; 8 bases are shared with TRBD2. J gave up 1 base and V 0 bases, and 5 bases lay outside the gene matches. Germline-derived CDR1 and CDR2 are WNHNN and SYGVQD (reference sequence). The CDR3 runs 17 residues. The CDR3 DNA reads TGCGCCAGCAGTGAGTCCCAATCGGGGGGGTCCTACAATGAGCAGTTCTTC. Residues: CASSESQSGGSYNEQFF.

This clonotype was observed a few times. This sequence joins TRBV3-1 and TRBJ2-1, with D possibly matching TRBD1 (6 bases). The CDR3 is 14 amino acids. Germline V gene sequence: CDR1 LGHDT, CDR2 YNNKEL (reference sequence). V was pared by 2 bases and J by 7 bases, with 12 bases between. The CDR3, as DNA: TGTGCCAGCAGCCAACTCGGCAGGGGTAATGAGCAGTTCTTC. Its protein is CASSQLGRGNEQFF.

Note on this clonotype: Relative to the germline gene, one junction end is altered; a read error may explain this. This chain links TRBV10-3 with TRBJ1-2, with TRBD1 matching 8 bases. This CDR3 is built from 14 residues. Germline CDR1 ENHRY, CDR2 SYGVKD. The CDR3 region is CAITETGANYGYTF. In DNA form, the CDR3 reads TGTGCCATCACTGAGACAGGGGCTAACTATGGCTACACCTTC.